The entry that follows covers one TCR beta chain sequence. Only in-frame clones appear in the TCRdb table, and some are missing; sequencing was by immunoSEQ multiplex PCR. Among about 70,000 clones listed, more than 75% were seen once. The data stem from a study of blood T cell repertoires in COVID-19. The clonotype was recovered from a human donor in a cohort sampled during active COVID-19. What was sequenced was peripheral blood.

CDR3 in amino acids: CASSSRAGGDQPQHF. CDR3 nucleotides: TGTGCCAGCAGTTCAAGGGCAGGGGGCGATCAGCCCCAGCATTTT. This sequence joins TRBV7-2 and TRBJ1-5; 8 bases match TRBD1. This CDR3 contains 15 residues. The J segment lost 5 bases and the V segment lost 6 bases, leaving 9 bases of the junction unmatched. Germline V gives CDR1 SGHTA, CDR2 FQGNSA.